This is a list of T cell receptor beta chains from one sample in a study of T cell responses to AZD1222 COVID-19 vaccine. Generated by immunoSEQ multiplex PCR, the TCRdb table keeps only in-frame clones and is missing some. The sample carries more than 95,000 clones, around nine tenths recorded once. Specimen: peripheral blood, collected 28 days after the second AZD1222 dose. These receptors originate from an adult who received the AZD1222 COVID-19 vaccine. The conserved cysteine and the conserved F or W are not part of the CDR3 here. Clone size appears in some rows only: once, few, many, or a class for an expanded clone.

>TRBV23-1|-|TRBJ2-7
ASSDRCYSYEQY
>TRBV30|once|TRBJ2-7
AWSLGRVSWGPYEQY
>TRBV9|-|TRBJ2-3
ASSVDSWIRGGADTQY
>TRBV15|-|TRBJ2-1
ATSRPGSSSYNEQF
>TRBV27|-|TRBJ1-3
ASSLVSGNTIY
>TRBV7-9|-|TRBJ2-1
ASSLEQGVAYNEQF
>TRBV28|-|TRBJ1-2
ASSHGDYGYT
>TRBV7-9|-|TRBJ2-3
ASSGLAGPSTDTQY
>TRBV18|-|TRBJ2-7
ASSPLGLAGGPREQY
>TRBV28|-|TRBJ1-2
ASSSGGGVNGYT
>TRBV28|-|TRBJ2-7
ASLNNYEQY
>TRBV30|-|TRBJ1-2
AGQSFYGYT
>TRBV5-1|-|TRBJ1-2
ASKPTGKHGYT
>TRBV28|-|TRBJ2-1
ASSLKRSSGRFSFYNEQF
>TRBV7-9|-|TRBJ2-7
ASSPGTGGYEQY
>TRBV7-2|-|TRBJ1-1
ASSGGRGPNTEAF
>TRBV7-6|-|TRBJ1-3
ASSLVSSSGPTYSGNTIY
>TRBV5-6|-|TRBJ2-3
ASSAGYTQY
>TRBV5-1|-|TRBJ1-3
ASSGTVNGNTIY
>TRBV5-3|-|TRBJ2-3
ARSLASYPPDTQY
>TRBV27|-|TRBJ1-2
ASSPYQGIDGYT
>TRBV27|-|TRBJ2-3
ASSFGVTDTQY
>TRBV4-1|-|TRBJ1-5
ASSTGTGLYSNQPQH
>TRBV7-9|-|TRBJ2-2
ASSWTGDTGELF
>TRBV28|once|TRBJ2-6
ASVTGTASSGANVLT
>TRBV5-4|few|TRBJ1-6
ASSLQGYQPNSPLH
>TRBV10-3|once|TRBJ2-7
AIGYRDRGPYEQY
>TRBV4-1|-|TRBJ1-2
ASSQGQGARGYT
>TRBV19|-|TRBJ1-3
ASTAGATGNTIY